Listed here are 22 T cell receptor beta chains from one sample, sequenced in a study of T cells after yellow fever vaccination. TCRdb redid the calling of the 5' RACE reads with MiXCR, one entry per CDR3 protein. The repertoire has 610,000 or so distinct CDR3 sequences, approximately 13% of them found once; the top ten carry around 14%. The sample consisted of PBMCs, taken on the day of the yellow fever booster vaccination. The receptors derive from a man younger than 40 who received the YFV17D yellow fever vaccine.

This clonotype showed up just once. The chain recombines TRBV10-1 with TRBJ2-1, with D unclear. This CDR3 has 15 amino acids. Germline loops: CDR1 WNHNN, CDR2 SYGVQD (reference sequence). V was clipped by 4 bases and J by 0 bases, with 10 bases between them. CDR3 in amino acids: CASSADHSSYNEQFF. Here the CDR3 DNA reads TGCGCCAGCAGTGCCGATCATAGCTCCTACAATGAGCAGTTCTTC.

The chain uses TRBV20-1 and TRBJ1-5; TRBD1 is a possible D gene (6 bases). Trimming removed 4 bases at V and 3 bases at J, with 13 bases between. Germline CDR1 reads DFQATT; CDR2 reads SNEGSKA (reference sequence). The CDR3 totals 14 residues. CDR3 DNA: TGCAGTGCTACCGGACAGCTAAACAATCAGCCCCAGCATTTT. Protein: CSATGQLNNQPQHF.

This clonotype was seen a few times. The chain links TRBV20-1 to TRBJ1-1, with D maybe TRBD1 (5 bases). Looked up from germline, CDR1 is DFQATT and CDR2 is SNEGSKA (reference sequence). Trimming left V 3 bases short and J 8 bases short, with 10 bases between. This CDR3 contains 11 residues. CDR3 sequence reads: CSASGQLEAFF. The CDR3 DNA reads as TGCAGTGCTAGCGGACAACTGGAAGCTTTCTTT.

This clonotype was detected ten times or more. V usage is TRBV7-8 and J usage is TRBJ2-7, with 7 bases that match TRBD1. The CDR3 contains 15 residues. CDR1 is SGHVS and CDR2 is FQNEAQ in the germline V gene. V dropped 1 base and J dropped 2; count of bases not matched to a gene: 5. The CDR3 is CASSLVTGVPYEQYF. CDR3 in DNA: TGTGCCAGCAGCTTAGTAACAGGGGTACCCTACGAGCAGTACTTC.

This clonotype was detected only a few times. The gene calls are TRBV11-2 and TRBJ2-1; D unresolved. The CDR3 length is 12 residues. V lost 7 bases and J 6 bases, leaving 10 bases between the germline ends. Germline lookup yields CDR1 SGHAT and CDR2 FQNNGV. The CDR3 loop reads CASTPSFNEQFF. CDR3 in DNA: TGTGCCAGCACCCCGTCGTTCAATGAGCAGTTCTTC.

This clonotype has only a few counts. The chain has TRBV6-1 and TRBJ2-3; possibly TRBD1 for D (5 bases). The V and J ends lost 4 bases and 4 bases respectively, with 15 bases between them. Germline CDR1 MNHNS, CDR2 SASEGT. The CDR3 contains 15 residues. This CDR3 reads CASSVLGQVPDTQYF. CDR3 DNA sequence: TGTGCCAGCAGTGTCCTGGGGCAGGTCCCAGATACGCAGTATTTT.

The chain joins TRBV11-2 to TRBJ1-6, with D possibly being TRBD1 (6 bases). The CDR3 is made up of 16 amino acids. V was pared by 4 bases and J by 7 bases, with 17 bases between. The germline gives CDR1 SGHAT, CDR2 FQNNGV. CDR3 sequence (DNA): TGTGCCAGCAGCTCCTTTCTGGGGCAGGGGAATTCACCCCTCCACTTT. Translated: CASSSFLGQGNSPLHF.

This clonotype occurred a few times. This chain links TRBV29-1 with TRBJ2-1; D unclear. V gave up 2 bases and J gave up 2 bases, with 10 bases separating them. CDR1 is SQVTM, CDR2 ANQGSEA, per germline. This CDR3 spans 14 amino acids. CDR3 region: CSVEWTKTYNEQFF. The CDR3 DNA reads TGCAGCGTTGAATGGACCAAAACCTACAATGAGCAGTTCTTC.

As regards this clonotype: A much larger clone differs by one base, so this may be a read error. V and J are TRBV28 and TRBJ2-4; 7 positions match TRBD1. The CDR3 runs 13 residues. CDR1 is MDHEN, CDR2 SYDVKM, per germline. Trimming removed 5 bases from V and 6 bases from J; junction bases left unmatched: 4. The CDR3 region is CASSQQGINIQYF. Written as DNA, the CDR3 is TGTGCCAGCAGTCAACAGGGGATAAACATTCAGTACTTC.

This clonotype was detected only a few times. The chain combines TRBV5-1 with TRBJ2-7; no clear D gene. Germline V gene sequence: CDR1 SGHRS, CDR2 YFSETQ. V was pared by 4 bases and J by 0 bases, with 14 bases between. This CDR3 comprises 15 residues. CDR3 residues: CASSIDTPLSYEQYF. CDR3 nucleotide sequence: TGCGCCAGCAGCATAGACACCCCCCTCTCCTACGAGCAGTACTTC.

In its sample, this clonotype was seen a few times. V and J are TRBV6-1 and TRBJ2-3; 9 bases map to TRBD1. V gave up 6 bases and J gave up 5 bases; unmatched junction bases: 12. CDR1 is MNHNS, CDR2 SASEGT, per germline. This CDR3 comprises 16 residues. The CDR3 DNA is TGTGCCAGCAGCCCACCGGGACAGGGAGGGGGAGATACGCAGTATTTT. This encodes CASSPPGQGGGDTQYF.

In DNA form, the CDR3 reads TGTGCCATCAGCATGGGACTAGCTGATGGGGAGACCCAGTACTTC. Translating it yields CAISMGLADGETQYF. The rearrangement links TRBV10-3 to TRBJ2-5; 9 nucleotides align to TRBD2. The J segment lost 5 bases and the V segment lost 6 bases, leaving 10 bases of the junction unmatched. This CDR3 spans 15 amino acids. Germline V gives CDR1 ENHRY, CDR2 SYGVKD.

The CDR3 bases are TGCAGTGCTAGTAGCTCGACAGGGGATAGCAATCAGCCCCAGCATTTT. It codes for CSASSSTGDSNQPQHF. The rearrangement uses TRBV20-1 and TRBJ1-5, with 8 bases lining up with TRBD1. Germline V CDR1 and CDR2: DFQATT, SNEGSKA (reference sequence). V was clipped by 3 bases and J by 0 bases; unmatched bases: 7. The CDR3 sequence is 16 residues long.

J is TRBJ2-1 and V is TRBV2, with D hard to call. Germline CDR1 is SNHLY and CDR2 is FYNNEI. The CDR3 contains 11 residues. The V end was cut by 2 bases, the J end by 8 bases, with 4 bases between. The CDR3 region is CASSEQYEQFF. CDR3 in DNA: TGTGCCAGCAGTGAACAGTATGAGCAGTTCTTC. The entire variable domain, with the rest obtained from reference TRBV2 and TRBJ2-1, is as follows: EPEVTQTPSHQVTQMGQEVILRCVPISNHLYFYWYRQILGQKVEFLVSFYNNEISEKSEIFDDQFSVERPDGSNFTLKIRSTKLEDSAMYFCASSEQYEQFFGPGTRLTVL.

The chain has TRBV6-2 or TRBV6-3 and TRBJ2-1; 13 bases agree with TRBD2. V was pared by 0 bases and J by 8 bases, with 4 bases of the junction left unmatched. Germline CDR1 and CDR2: MNHEY and SVGEGT. There are 16 residues in the CDR3. The CDR3 region is CASSYSGTSGIYEQFF. The CDR3 region has the DNA TGTGCCAGCAGTTACTCCGGGACTAGCGGGATCTATGAGCAGTTCTTC.

There are a few counts of this clonotype. The chain is built from TRBV7-9 and TRBJ1-2, with 8 positions matching TRBD1. The CDR3 spans 15 residues. CDR1 is SEHNR and CDR2 is FQNEAQ in the germline V gene (reference sequence). Trimming at V came to 5 bases and at J to 4 bases, leaving 9 bases not matched to a gene. As DNA, the CDR3 is TGTGCCAGCAGCGGCGAAGGGACAGGTCTCTATGGCTACACCTTC. Encoded protein: CASSGEGTGLYGYTF. Filled out from reference TRBV7-9 and TRBJ1-2, the complete variable domain reads DTGVSQNPRHKITKRGQNVTFRCDPISEHNRLYWYRQTLGQGPEFLTYFQNEAQLEKSRLLSDRFSAERPKGSFSTLEIQRTEQGDSAMYLCASSGEGTGLYGYTFGSGTRLTVV.

The V and J genes are TRBV5-4 and TRBJ2-3, with 9 bases identical to TRBD2. The germline V gene encodes CDR1 SGHNT and CDR2 YYREEE (reference sequence). J was trimmed by 0 bases and V by 1 base; bases with no gene match: 6. CDR3 length: 17 residues. CDR3 coding DNA: TGTGCCAGCAGCTTGATGGCGGGAGGGACTAGCACAGATACGCAGTATTTT. Amino acids: CASSLMAGGTSTDTQYF.

The chain carries TRBV27 and TRBJ2-6, with D possibly called TRBD1 or TRBD2 (5 bases each). The CDR3 totals 14 residues. Trimming left V 9 bases short and J 4 bases short, with 13 bases between. Germline CDR1 is MNHEY and CDR2 is SMNVEV (reference sequence). The CDR3 region has the DNA TGTGCCAGTAAGGGGTCGGGAGGGGCCAACGTCCTGACTTTC. Protein: CASKGSGGANVLTF. Drawing the rest from reference TRBV27 and TRBJ2-6, the complete variable domain is EAQVTQNPRYLITVTGKKLTVTCSQNMNHEYMSWYRQDPGLGLRQIYYSMNVEVTDKGDVPEGYKVSRKEKRNFPLILESPSPNQTSLYFCASKGSGGANVLTFGAGSRLTVL.

The sample holds a few counts of this clonotype. V usage is TRBV5-1 and J usage is TRBJ1-2; 8 bases line up with TRBD1. Germline V lookup: CDR1 SGHRS, CDR2 YFSETQ. V lost 0 bases to trimming and J lost 6 bases; unmatched junction nucleotides: 4. This CDR3 is 14 amino acids long. CDR3 region: CASSLVQGENGYTF. The CDR3 DNA follows: TGCGCCAGCAGCTTGGTACAGGGGGAAAATGGCTACACCTTC.

This clonotype was detected ten times or more. This sequence joins TRBV12-3 or TRBV12-4 and TRBJ2-7, with D possibly being TRBD2 (6 bases). The J call may be incorrect, as the DNA end agrees better with TRBJ2-3. This CDR3 has 12 amino acids. The CDR3, as DNA: TGTGCCAGCAGCCCCGGGGTGCGGGAGCAGTATTTT. This codes for CASSPGVREQYF.

The J gene is TRBJ2-5, the V gene TRBV21-1. TRBV21-1 is assigned pseudogene status. The CDR3 is 13 amino acids. The chain's CDR3 is CASSKGVQETQYF. The CDR3 region has the DNA TGTGCCAGCAGCAAAGGGGTCCAAGAGACCCAGTACTTC.

The rearrangement links TRBV29-1 to TRBJ2-1, with 8 bases identical to TRBD1. The germline CDR1 and CDR2 sequences are SQVTM and ANQGSEA. This CDR3 contains 13 residues. V lost 7 bases, J lost 4 bases, and 6 bases stayed unmatched. CDR3 sequence reads: CSGGQDRYNEQFF. Written as DNA, the CDR3 is TGCAGCGGGGGACAGGATAGATACAATGAGCAGTTCTTC.